The present T cell receptor (beta chain) was sequenced within a study of post-analysis software for immune sequencing data. Study-wide background: Patients had relapsing-remitting, secondary progressive or progressive-relapsing multiple sclerosis; some lacked subtype.

Regarding the study as a whole: When patients were compared with controls, four or five TRBV segments were more frequent, TRBV5-6, TRBV5-1 and TRBV20-1 among them. Normalized Chao1 diversity was significantly reduced in patients versus controls.

The germline gives CDR1 MNHEY, CDR2 SVGAGI. The CDR3 length is 16 residues. V lost 4 bases to trimming and J lost 7 bases; unmatched junction nucleotides: 12. This clonotype was detected only a few times. Its matching antigen is unknown. Unique molecular identifiers had been added to the TCR beta cDNA libraries. Input amounts of about 0.95 to 11 million T cells were used. These gave roughly 0.5 million cDNA molecules, so each molecule approximated one T cell. TCRdb ran MiXCR on the PCR reads and lists one entry per CDR3 protein. This repertoire shows 800,000 to 950,000 distinct CDR3 sequences, around 50% found once; its top ten account for 4.6%.

The TCR comes from a girl aged 10-17 years with multiple sclerosis. This chain uses TRBV6-5 with TRBJ2-5; 10 nucleotides agree with TRBD1. Sequenced input: blood. Here the CDR3 DNA reads TGTGCCAGCAGTTTACTGACAGGGGGCGGATTGGGGACCCAGTACTTC. The encoded protein is CASSLLTGGGLGTQYF.